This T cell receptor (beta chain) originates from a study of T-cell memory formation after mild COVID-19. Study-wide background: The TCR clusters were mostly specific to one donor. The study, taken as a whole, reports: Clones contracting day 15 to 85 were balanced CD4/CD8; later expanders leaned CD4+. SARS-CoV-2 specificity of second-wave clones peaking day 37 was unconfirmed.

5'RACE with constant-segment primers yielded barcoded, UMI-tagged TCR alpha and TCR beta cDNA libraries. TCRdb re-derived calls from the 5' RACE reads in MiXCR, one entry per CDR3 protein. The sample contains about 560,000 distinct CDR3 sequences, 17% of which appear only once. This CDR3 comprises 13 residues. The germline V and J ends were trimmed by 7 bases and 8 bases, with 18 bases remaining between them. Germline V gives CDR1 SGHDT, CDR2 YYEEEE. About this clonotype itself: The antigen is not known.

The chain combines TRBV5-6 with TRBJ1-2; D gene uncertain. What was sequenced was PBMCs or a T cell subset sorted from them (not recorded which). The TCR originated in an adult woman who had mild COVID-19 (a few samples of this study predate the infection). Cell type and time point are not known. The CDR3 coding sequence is TGTGCCAGCCGAATCGCGACGTCAGGCGGCTACACCTTC. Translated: CASRIATSGGYTF.